The rows below give T cell receptor beta chains drawn from one sample of a study of blood T cell repertoires in COVID-19. This table comes from immunoSEQ multiplex PCR, and its TCRdb copy is limited to in-frame clones, with some not included. The data show approximately 70,000 clones, with roughly 72% seen just once and about 16% held by the top ten. The specimen sequenced was peripheral blood. The receptors shown here come from a man in his 60s with COVID-19, enrolled during active disease. Both conserved end residues are part of each CDR3. The order of the fields is clone size, J gene, V gene, D gene, CDR3 DNA, CDR3 protein. A D gene is named only where the DNA matches it firmly. A clone size is listed for some rows: how often the clone was seen (once, few, many), or a class if it is expanded.

NA | TRBJ2-2 | TRBV6-2/TRBV6-3 | TRBD2 | TGTGCCAGCAGTTATCGGACTAGCAGGGAGCTGTTTTTT | CASSYRTSRELFF
NA | TRBJ2-1 | TRBV4-1 | TRBD1 | TGCGCCAGCAGCCAAACCGGGACAGGAGCCTACAATGAGCAGTTCTTC | CASSQTGTGAYNEQFF
NA | TRBJ2-3 | TRBV4-2 | NA | TGTGCCAGCAGCCCCTCCCAGGTCACAGATACGCAGTATTTT | CASSPSQVTDTQYF
NA | TRBJ1-6 | TRBV29-1 | NA | TGCAGCGTTGAAGCGGCGGGGAGCGGCTCACCCCTCCACTTT | CSVEAAGSGSPLHF
NA | TRBJ2-6 | TRBV7-9 | NA | TGTGCCAGCCGTTGGACAGCCGGGGCCAACGTCCTGACTTTC | CASRWTAGANVLTF
NA | TRBJ2-1 | TRBV30 | TRBD1 | TGTGCCTGGCGTCGGGCAGGGGGCTACAATGAGCAGTTCTTC | CAWRRAGGYNEQFF
NA | TRBJ2-6 | TRBV6-6 | NA | TGTGCCAGCAGTCGAAAACCTTTCGGGTTGACTGGGGCCAACGTCCTGACTTTC | CASSRKPFGLTGANVLTF
NA | TRBJ2-7 | TRBV5-3 | NA | TGTGCCAGAAGACCAGCGGATCCCCTACGAGAGCAGTACTTC | CARRPADPLREQYF
once | TRBJ2-7 | TRBV30 | NA | TGTGCCTGGAGTCCGGGGGGCAGGGCGTACGAGCAGTACTTC | CAWSPGGRAYEQYF
NA | TRBJ1-3 | TRBV14 | NA | TGTGCCAGCTCGCCTTCTGGTGCTCAGAACACCATATATTTT | CASSPSGAQNTIYF
NA | TRBJ2-3 | TRBV29-1 | TRBD2 | TGCAGCGTGCTAGATAGCGGGGGGACTAGCACAGATACGCAGTATTTT | CSVLDSGGTSTDTQYF
NA | TRBJ2-7 | TRBV5-1 | NA | TGCGCCAGCAGCTTGGCCACACGGGAATACGAGCAGTACTTC | CASSLATREYEQYF
NA | TRBJ2-3 | TRBV27 | TRBD1 | TGTGCCAGCAGTCTAAGGGACAGGGAAGATACGCAGTATTTT | CASSLRDREDTQYF
few | TRBJ2-5 | TRBV6-2/TRBV6-3 | TRBD2 | TGTGCCAGCAGTAACGGGAGGGCCTGGGAGACCCAGTACTTC | CASSNGRAWETQYF
NA | TRBJ1-1 | TRBV5-1 | NA | TGCGCCAGCAGCTTGGCCCGGGGGGACACTGAAGCTTTCTTT | CASSLARGDTEAFF
NA | TRBJ2-5 | TRBV19 | NA | TGTGCCAGTAGTTTCCGGGTCCCCCCCGAGACCCAGTACTTC | CASSFRVPPETQYF
few | TRBJ1-6 | TRBV5-1 | NA | TGCGCCAGCAGCTCTCAGAATAATTCACCCCTCCACTTT | CASSSQNNSPLHF
NA | TRBJ1-1 | TRBV25-1 | TRBD1 | TGTGCCAGCCGGGGACAGGGGGCGTCCACTGAAGCTTTCTTT | CASRGQGASTEAFF
NA | TRBJ2-3 | TRBV6-5 | NA | TGTGCCAGCAGTCTAGGACAGTTCACAGATACGCAGTATTTT | CASSLGQFTDTQYF
once | TRBJ2-5 | TRBV14 | NA | TGTGCCAGCAGACTGCAGGGATTTGAGACCCAGTACTTC | CASRLQGFETQYF
NA | TRBJ2-1 | TRBV28 | TRBD2 | TGTGCCAGTAAGGGACTAGCGGGGGTCAATGAGCAGTTCTTC | CASKGLAGVNEQFF
NA | TRBJ1-1 | TRBV19 | TRBD1 | TGTGCCAGTAGTCCGAGACAGGGAGCGAACACTGAAGCTTTCTTT | CASSPRQGANTEAFF
NA | TRBJ2-7 | TRBV6-2/TRBV6-3 | TRBD1 | TGTGCCAGCAGTTACTCCGGACAGGGGTCTCACGAGCAGTACTTC | CASSYSGQGSHEQYF
NA | TRBJ2-7 | TRBV25-1 | TRBD2 | TGTGCCAGCGGATTCGCGGGGGTGGGGGAGCAGTACTTC | CASGFAGVGEQYF
NA | TRBJ2-5 | TRBV6-5 | NA | TGTGCCAGCAGTCCCCTACGGGGTTCAGAGACCCAGTACTTC | CASSPLRGSETQYF
NA | TRBJ2-1 | TRBV5-1 | NA | TGCGCCAGCAGCCGGAGCTCCTACAATGAGCAGTTCTTC | CASSRSSYNEQFF
NA | TRBJ2-7 | TRBV5-6 | NA | TGTGCCAGCAGCTTCGGCGGTCACTCCTACGAGCAGTACTTC | CASSFGGHSYEQYF
NA | TRBJ2-3 | TRBV27 | TRBD2 | TGTGCCAGCAGTTTATCGAACAGCGGGAGTAATACAGATACGCAGTATTTT | CASSLSNSGSNTDTQYF
NA | TRBJ2-5 | TRBV30 | TRBD2 | TGTGCCTGGACCCCTTCGGCTAGCGGGGGAGGCCAGTACTTC | CAWTPSASGGGQYF
NA | TRBJ2-7 | TRBV5-6 | NA | TGTGCCAGCAGACCTAGGAGGGGTTACGAGCAGTACTTC | CASRPRRGYEQYF
NA | TRBJ1-2 | TRBV11-2 | TRBD1 | TGTGCCAGCAGCCGGGGACAGGGAGATGGCTACACCTTC | CASSRGQGDGYTF
NA | TRBJ1-5 | TRBV6-5 | NA | TGTGCCAGCAGAACAGGGTGGGGACAGCCCCAGCATTTT | CASRTGWGQPQHF
NA | TRBJ1-2 | TRBV7-9 | NA | TGTGCCAGCAGCTTAAGCTTAGAACCCTATGGCTACACCTTC | CASSLSLEPYGYTF
once | TRBJ1-1 | TRBV5-1 | TRBD1 | TGCGCCAGCAGCCCACCAGACAGGGGCGCTGAAGCTTTCTTT | CASSPPDRGAEAFF
NA | TRBJ2-1 | TRBV10-3 | NA | TGTGCCATCAGCCGTCCCGACAGGTCCCCCTACAATGAGCAGTTCTTC | CAISRPDRSPYNEQFF
NA | TRBJ2-3 | TRBV7-7 | TRBD2 | TGTGCCAGCAGCGGAGGATTAGCGGGAGGCACAGATACGCAGTATTTT | CASSGGLAGGTDTQYF
NA | TRBJ1-4 | TRBV19 | TRBD1 | TGTGCCAGTAGTATAGGAGGGACAGGGAATGAGGAAAAACTGTTTTTT | CASSIGGTGNEEKLFF
NA | TRBJ2-1 | TRBV6-5 | TRBD2 | TGTGCTAGGAGGCCTCGGCGGGAGAGCAATGAGCAGTTCTTC | CARRPRRESNEQFF
NA | TRBJ1-6 | TRBV4-1 | NA | TGCGCCAGCAGCCAAGATAATAGATTGTCCGGGTCAGCCCTCCACTTT | CASSQDNRLSGSALHF
NA | TRBJ2-5 | TRBV11-3 | TRBD1 | TGTGCCAGCAGCCGGGACAGTCGAGAGACCCAGTACTTC | CASSRDSRETQYF
NA | TRBJ1-4 | TRBV6-5 | NA | TGTGCCAGCAGGGACAGCGGAAAACTGTTTTTT | CASRDSGKLFF
NA | TRBJ2-2 | TRBV27 | NA | TGTGCCAGCAAGTCTTCCAGAAACACCGGGGAGCTGTTTTTT | CASKSSRNTGELFF
NA | TRBJ1-1 | TRBV10-3 | NA | TGTGCCATCAGGACTAGGTCGGGGACTGAAGCTTTCTTT | CAIRTRSGTEAFF
NA | TRBJ2-1 | TRBV2 | TRBD2 | TGTGCCAGCCGGCTGGGTAGCGGGAGGCTCAGTGAGCAGTTCTTC | CASRLGSGRLSEQFF
many | TRBJ1-2 | TRBV9 | NA | TGTGCCAGCAGCGTAGGAAGGGGATTTCCATTCTTC | CASSVGRGFPFF
NA | TRBJ2-3 | TRBV10-3 | NA | TGTGCCATCAGTGATCGGGGTAGCACAGATACGCAGTATTTT | CAISDRGSTDTQYF
NA | TRBJ2-7 | TRBV11-2 | TRBD2 | TGTGCCAGCAGATTTAGCGGGAGGGGGGACGAGCAGTACTTC | CASRFSGRGDEQYF
NA | TRBJ1-1 | TRBV6-6 | NA | TGTGCCAGCAGTTACTCGATAGGGGGTGAAGCTTTCTTT | CASSYSIGGEAFF
NA | TRBJ1-5 | TRBV29-1 | NA | TGCAGCGTTGCCTCGAGCAATCAGCCCCAGCATTTT | CSVASSNQPQHF
NA | TRBJ1-5 | TRBV19 | NA | TGTGCCAGTAGTATACGGGTCAATAGCAATCAGCCCCAGCATTTT | CASSIRVNSNQPQHF
NA | TRBJ2-7 | TRBV30 | TRBD2 | TGTGCCTGGATCAAGACTAGCGGGAGTTACGAGCAGTACTTC | CAWIKTSGSYEQYF
NA | TRBJ2-7 | TRBV19 | NA | TGTGGACTGGAGGACAGTAAAGGACATGAGCAGTACTTC | CGLEDSKGHEQYF
once | TRBJ2-5 | TRBV6-5 | NA | TGTGCCAGCAGTTCCGAGTTGGCCCAGTACTTC | CASSSELAQYF
few | TRBJ2-5 | TRBV7-3 | TRBD2 | TGTGCCAGCGGACTAGCGGGGGCAACCGGAGAGACCCAGTACTTC | CASGLAGATGETQYF
NA | TRBJ1-4 | TRBV11-2 | NA | TGTGCCAGCAGCTTTAGTGGGAGTGAAAAACTGTTTTTT | CASSFSGSEKLFF
once | TRBJ2-3 | TRBV5-1 | TRBD1 | TGCGCCAGCAGCTTGGCTCCGGGACAGGGGGTAGATACGCAGTATTTT | CASSLAPGQGVDTQYF
NA | TRBJ2-2 | TRBV10-1 | TRBD2 | TGCGCCAGCAGTCTGACTAGCGGGAGGAGGGCCGGGGAGCTGTTTTTT | CASSLTSGRRAGELFF
NA | TRBJ2-7 | TRBV5-4 | NA | TGTGCCAGCAGCTTGGGCGCGGGTCTGGGCTACGAGCAGTACTTC | CASSLGAGLGYEQYF
NA | TRBJ2-1 | TRBV28 | NA | TGTGCCAGCAGAGACCCCTCTGGGGCCAACTCCAATGAGCAGTTCTTC | CASRDPSGANSNEQFF
once | TRBJ2-7 | TRBV14 | TRBD2 | TGTGCCAGCAGCCAAGATACTACCCGACTAGCGGGAAGGGACGAGCAGTACTTC | CASSQDTTRLAGRDEQYF